Each of the 29 T cell receptor beta chains below was sequenced from the same sample in a study of blood T cell repertoires in COVID-19. Profiling relied on immunoSEQ multiplex PCR, and the TCRdb table lists in-frame clones only, not all of them. Among tens of thousands of clones listed, 80% to 90% were seen once. The material sequenced was peripheral blood. These receptors all stem from an elderly man with active COVID-19.

This chain links TRBV6-1 with TRBJ1-5; D might be TRBD1 (6 bases). The CDR3 covers 16 residues. The V gene lost 1 base and the J gene lost 0 bases, with 10 bases spanning the gap. Per the germline V gene, CDR1 is MNHNS and CDR2 is SASEGT. The CDR3 nucleotides read TGTGCCAGCAGTGAAGAAGGACAGCTTAGCAATCAGCCCCAGCATTTT. Its translation is CASSEEGQLSNQPQHF.

Written as DNA, the CDR3 is TGTGCCAGCAGCCCCGGGACAGGGACTAGTAAGGCCTCCGGGGAGCTGTTTTTT. It yields the protein CASSPGTGTSKASGELFF. J is TRBJ2-2 and V is TRBV5-8; possible D gene TRBD1, 9 bases. The V end was cut by 4 bases, the J end by 6 bases, with 25 bases between. The length of the CDR3 is 18 residues. The germline CDR1 and CDR2 sequences are SGHTS and YDEGEE.

The V gene is TRBV7-9, the J gene TRBJ1-4; tentatively, D is TRBD1 (6 bases). Germline assignment: CDR1 SEHNR and CDR2 FQNEAQ (reference sequence). Trimming pared 7 bases from V and 5 bases from J, leaving 14 bases between. The length of the CDR3 is 14 residues. CDR3 in amino acids: CASTLTGLNEKLFF. CDR3 nucleotides: TGTGCCAGCACCCTTACAGGGCTCAATGAAAAACTGTTTTTT.

The genes are TRBV7-2 and TRBJ2-5, with a possible D match to TRBD2 (5 bases). This CDR3 has 14 amino acids. The germline V gene has CDR1 SGHTA and CDR2 FQGNSA. The V end lost 4 bases, the J end lost 4 bases, and 13 bases lay between the germline ends. The CDR3 DNA is TGTGCCAGCAGCTACCGGGGTGGAAGAGAGACCCAGTACTTC. Its protein product is CASSYRGGRETQYF. The full variable domain, completed using reference TRBV7-2 and TRBJ2-5, is GAGVSQSPSNKVTEKGKDVELRCDPISGHTALYWYRQSLGQGLEFLIYFQGNSAPDKSGLPSDRFSAERTGGSVSTLTIQRTQQEDSAVYLCASSYRGGRETQYFGPGTRLLVL.

The rearrangement links TRBV2 to TRBJ2-1, with TRBD2 matching 11 bases. The CDR3 has 14 amino acids. V trimming: 5 bases; J trimming: 6 bases; junction bases outside the gene matches: 3. Germline CDR1 SNHLY, CDR2 FYNNEI. The CDR3 DNA reads TGTGCCAGCAGTTTAGCGGGAGGGCCCAATGAGCAGTTCTTC. This encodes CASSLAGGPNEQFF. The whole variable domain, remainder taken from reference TRBV2 and TRBJ2-1, is EPEVTQTPSHQVTQMGQEVILRCVPISNHLYFYWYRQILGQKVEFLVSFYNNEISEKSEIFDDQFSVERPDGSNFTLKIRSTKLEDSAMYFCASSLAGGPNEQFFGPGTRLTVL.

This chain joins TRBV27 and TRBJ2-7; 8 positions match TRBD1. CDR1 MNHEY and CDR2 SMNVEV come from the germline V gene (reference sequence). The CDR3 covers 16 residues. The V gene end was trimmed by 8 bases and the J gene end by 4 bases; junction bases not matched to a gene: 16. The CDR3 loop reads CASGPPGTGIGYEQYF. In DNA form, the CDR3 reads TGTGCCAGCGGTCCACCCGGGACAGGCATAGGGTACGAGCAGTACTTC.

As for this clone: At one of its ends the junction is not consistent with the germline gene, which may arise from a read error. The V gene is TRBV19, the J gene TRBJ2-5; D unresolved. This CDR3 is built from 10 residues. CDR1 LNHDA and CDR2 SQIVND come from the germline V gene (reference sequence). CDR3 nucleotide sequence: TGTGCCAGTGGTATCGGGACCCAGTACTTC. Translation: CASGIGTQYF.

V usage is TRBV18 and J usage is TRBJ2-5; a weak D match, TRBD2 (5 bases). The CDR3 consists of 13 residues. Germline-derived CDR1 and CDR2 are KGHSH and LQKENI. Trimming removed 5 bases at V and 3 bases at J, with 10 bases between. Here the CDR3 reads CASSGGGEETQYF. CDR3 nucleotides: TGTGCCAGCTCAGGAGGAGGCGAAGAGACCCAGTACTTC.

This chain connects TRBV4-3 to TRBJ2-3; D may be TRBD1 (5 bases). The CDR3 has 13 residues. CDR1 is LGHNA, CDR2 YSLEER, per germline. Trimming shortened V by 4 bases and J by 3 bases, and 8 bases separated the two germline ends. In DNA, the CDR3 is TGCGCCAGCAGCCTCAGGGAAACAGATACGCAGTATTTT. As protein: CASSLRETDTQYF.

The chain joins TRBV18 to TRBJ2-1; possible D gene TRBD2, 5 bases. V lost 0 bases and J 1 base, leaving 10 bases between the germline ends. There are 16 residues in the CDR3. Germline values: CDR1 KGHSH, CDR2 LQKENI. The chain's CDR3 is CASSPPNGLSYNEQFF. In DNA, the CDR3 is TGTGCCAGCTCACCACCGAACGGACTTTCCTACAATGAGCAGTTCTTC.

The chain combines TRBV6-5 with TRBJ1-6; 9 positions agree with TRBD1. The germline V gene encodes CDR1 MNHEY and CDR2 SVGAGI. Trimming at V came to 0 bases and at J to 10 bases, leaving 4 bases not matched to a gene. This CDR3 spans 15 amino acids. The CDR3 spells CASSYSTGGISPLHF. The CDR3 coding sequence is TGTGCCAGCAGTTACTCGACAGGGGGTATCTCACCCCTCCACTTT.

The rearrangement uses TRBV18 and TRBJ2-7; 11 bases map to TRBD2. Germline V lookup: CDR1 KGHSH, CDR2 LQKENI. The V segment lost 6 bases and the J segment 3 bases; nucleotides outside the gene matches: 1. This CDR3 comprises 13 residues. Here the CDR3 reads CASSSGGGYEQYF. The CDR3 DNA reads as TGTGCCAGCTCTAGCGGGGGGGGCTACGAGCAGTACTTC.

The J gene is TRBJ1-1, the V gene TRBV19, with TRBD1 matching over 10 bases. CDR3 size: 19 residues. The V gene's germline CDR1 is LNHDA and CDR2 SQIVND (reference sequence). After removal of 6 bases from V and 6 bases from J, the junction contained 22 bases not matched to a gene. In nucleotides, the CDR3 is TGTGCCAGTAGCCCGGGACAGGGGTCTGGCATTAGATTGCGGGCTGAAGCTTTCTTT. Amino acid sequence: CASSPGQGSGIRLRAEAFF.

The chain has TRBV5-1 and TRBJ2-7, with 9 bases identical to TRBD1. Germline lookup yields CDR1 SGHRS and CDR2 YFSETQ. V lost 4 bases and J lost 2; bases outside the gene matches: 4. The CDR3 is 14 amino acids. The CDR3 spells CASSTGQGTYEQYF. The CDR3 DNA reads TGCGCCAGCAGCACGGGACAGGGAACCTACGAGCAGTACTTC.

The CDR3 protein is CASDSPGAFF. In DNA form, the CDR3 reads TGTGCCAGCGATTCCCCCGGAGCTTTCTTT. The J gene is TRBJ1-1, the V gene TRBV6-5, with no clear D. The V end lost 8 bases, the J end lost 10 bases, and 11 bases lay between the germline ends. The germline CDR1 and CDR2 sequences are MNHEY and SVGAGI. The CDR3 totals 10 residues.

The V call is TRBV29-1, the J call TRBJ2-3, with D perhaps matching TRBD2 (6 bases). The CDR3 covers 16 residues. CDR1 SQVTM and CDR2 ANQGSEA come from the germline V gene. The V end was cut by 4 bases, the J end by 2 bases, with 19 bases between. CDR3 coding DNA: TGCAGCGTTGTTGAGGAGGCGGGATCTTACACAGATACGCAGTATTTT. Amino acid sequence: CSVVEEAGSYTDTQYF.

V and J are TRBV14 and TRBJ2-4, with 9 bases aligning to TRBD2. The CDR3 is 15 residues long. The V segment lost 4 bases and the J segment 6 bases; nucleotides outside the gene matches: 7. CDR1 and CDR2 from the germline V gene are SGHDN and FVKESK. Written as DNA, the CDR3 is TGTGCCAGCAGCCCCGGGACTAGCTTTGGAAACATTCAGTACTTC. It translates to CASSPGTSFGNIQYF. The full variable domain, its missing parts supplied by reference TRBV14 and TRBJ2-4, is EAGVTQFPSHSVIEKGQTVTLRCDPISGHDNLYWYRRVMGKEIKFLLHFVKESKQDESGMPNNRFLAERTGGTYSTLKVQPAELEDSGVYFCASSPGTSFGNIQYFGAGTRLSVL.

This clone has a handful of counts. The chain combines TRBV28 with TRBJ2-1; D gene unclear. The CDR3 contains 15 residues. The V end was cut by 3 bases, the J end by 0 bases, with 9 bases between. The V gene's germline CDR1 is MDHEN and CDR2 SYDVKM. CDR3 residues: CASSFGPSSYNEQFF. The CDR3 DNA is TGTGCCAGCAGTTTTGGCCCCAGCTCCTACAATGAGCAGTTCTTC. Full variable domain (remainder filled in from reference TRBV28 and TRBJ2-1): DVKVTQSSRYLVKRTGEKVFLECVQDMDHENMFWYRQDPGLGLRLIYFSYDVKMKEKGDIPEGYSVSREKKERFSLILESASTNQTSMYLCASSFGPSSYNEQFFGPGTRLTVL.

The chain joins TRBV13 to TRBJ2-7; D is uncertain. Germline V lookup: CDR1 PRHDT, CDR2 FYEKMQ (reference sequence). The CDR3 extends over 17 amino acids. V lost 0 bases and J 1 base, leaving 16 bases between the germline ends. The CDR3: CASSLGSRRLVSYEQYF. CDR3 sequence (DNA): TGTGCCAGCAGCTTAGGGTCCCGCCGTTTAGTTTCCTACGAGCAGTACTTC.

CDR3 DNA: TGCAGCGTTGATTCCACCGGGACACCAGATAGCTCCTACAATGAGCAGTTCTTC. It translates to CSVDSTGTPDSSYNEQFF. V and J are TRBV29-1 and TRBJ2-1; weak D call: TRBD1 (6 bases). This CDR3 region has 18 residues. V gave up 3 bases and J gave up 0 bases, with 21 bases separating them. Germline lookup yields CDR1 SQVTM and CDR2 ANQGSEA.

The chain carries TRBV30 and TRBJ2-2, with D perhaps matching TRBD2 (5 bases). Trimming cost V 3 bases and J 5 bases, with 19 bases left between them. CDR3 length: 16 residues. CDR1 and CDR2 from the germline V gene are GTSNPN and SVGIG (reference sequence). The CDR3 sequence: CAWRKRGTRVTGELFF. CDR3 nucleotides: TGTGCCTGGAGGAAACGGGGAACACGTGTGACCGGGGAGCTGTTTTTT.

The chain recombines TRBV10-1 with TRBJ2-2, with 7 nucleotides matching TRBD2. The CDR3 has 12 residues. The germline CDR1 and CDR2 sequences are WNHNN and SYGVQD (reference sequence). The J segment lost 7 bases and the V segment lost 8 bases, leaving 4 bases of the junction unmatched. DNA for the CDR3: TGCGCCAGCGGGAGGGCCGGCGGGGAGCTGTTTTTT. Amino acid sequence: CASGRAGGELFF.

This clone was detected only a few times. This chain connects TRBV5-1 to TRBJ1-6, with unresolved D. Germline values: CDR1 SGHRS, CDR2 YFSETQ. This CDR3 region has 17 residues. The V and J ends lost 0 bases and 6 bases respectively, with 16 bases between them. The CDR3 here is CASSLGYVGQVNSPLHF. CDR3 bases: TGCGCCAGCAGCTTGGGATATGTGGGCCAAGTTAATTCACCCCTCCACTTT.

The rearrangement uses TRBV5-4 and TRBJ2-1, with a weak D call TRBD2 (5 bases). Trimming took 3 bases from V and 3 from J, leaving 10 bases between them. This CDR3 is 14 amino acids long. Germline V gene sequence: CDR1 SGHNT, CDR2 YYREEE (reference sequence). The CDR3 DNA is TGTGCCAGCAGCTCAAGGACTCTCTACAATGAGCAGTTCTTC. It yields the protein CASSSRTLYNEQFF.

This chain links TRBV6-2 or TRBV6-3 with TRBJ2-5, with TRBD1 matching over 7 bases. The CDR3 length is 16 residues. V dropped 6 bases and J dropped 1; count of bases not matched to a gene: 11. Germline V lookup: CDR1 MNHEY, CDR2 SVGEGT. CDR3 protein: CASSQGTVRVQETQYF. CDR3 DNA sequence: TGTGCCAGCAGCCAAGGGACAGTCCGGGTCCAAGAGACCCAGTACTTC.

The chain recombines TRBV28 with TRBJ1-2; 8 bases are a match to TRBD1. The germline CDR1 and CDR2 sequences are MDHEN and SYDVKM. The length of the CDR3 is 15 residues. V was clipped by 7 bases and J by 2 bases; unmatched bases: 9. The CDR3 loop is CASKTGTGTNYGYTF. CDR3 DNA: TGTGCCAGCAAGACCGGGACAGGTACGAACTATGGCTACACCTTC.

This clone was seen a handful of times. V usage is TRBV7-2 and J usage is TRBJ1-2; possible D gene TRBD1, 6 bases. Germline V CDR1 and CDR2: SGHTA, FQGNSA. This CDR3 contains 14 residues. V was clipped by 5 bases and J by 7 bases, with 17 bases between them. CDR3 in DNA: TGTGCCAGCAGCCCCACAGGGAGAGTGGGTGGCTACACCTTC. Translation: CASSPTGRVGGYTF.

The gene calls are TRBV2 and TRBJ1-1, with 8 positions matching TRBD1. CDR3 length: 16 amino acids. V lost 2 bases and J lost 10; bases outside the gene matches: 15. In germline, CDR1 is SNHLY, CDR2 FYNNEI. CDR3 residues: CASSEFRTGGPGGAFF. The CDR3 coding sequence is TGTGCCAGCAGTGAATTTAGAACAGGGGGGCCCGGAGGAGCTTTCTTT.

The J gene is TRBJ2-1, the V gene TRBV6-5; D remains unclear. This CDR3 comprises 14 residues. Germline CDR1 reads MNHEY; CDR2 reads SVGAGI. Trimming took off 2 bases at V and 4 bases at J, with 9 bases between the two ends. The CDR3 is CASSYGRTYNEQFF. The CDR3 nucleotides are TGTGCCAGCAGTTACGGGCGAACGTACAATGAGCAGTTCTTC.